Below, 21 T cell receptor beta chains from the same sample are listed, as sequenced in a study of T cells in localized non-small cell lung cancer. Sequencing was performed with immunoSEQ multiplex PCR; in TCRdb, only in-frame clones are kept and a portion is missing. This sample has roughly 26,000 clones, with 91% found just once. The sequenced sample was peripheral blood, obtained before any cancer treatment. The receptors come from an older female donor with stage II squamous cell lung carcinoma.

The chain carries TRBV15 and TRBJ1-5; D possibly corresponds to TRBD1 (6 bases). V lost 1 base and J lost 2, with 9 bases in between. CDR3 length: 15 residues. Germline V gene data show CDR1 as LNHNV and CDR2 as YYDKDF (reference sequence). CDR3 protein: CATSRGRTGNQPQHF. DNA for the CDR3: TGTGCCACCAGCAGAGGGAGGACAGGCAATCAGCCCCAGCATTTT.

V usage is TRBV18 and J usage is TRBJ1-5; TRBD1 matches at 7 bases. The V gene's germline CDR1 is KGHSH and CDR2 LQKENI. The CDR3 is made up of 15 amino acids. V lost 6 bases to trimming and J lost 4 bases; unmatched junction nucleotides: 9. The CDR3 spells CASSPTPDRNQPQHF. The CDR3 nucleotides read TGTGCCAGCTCCCCCACTCCGGACAGGAATCAGCCCCAGCATTTT.

This chain connects TRBV4-2 to TRBJ2-7; D assignment may be TRBD1 or TRBD2 (5 bases each). Trimming removed 1 base from V and 1 base from J, with 11 bases in between. From germline, CDR1 is LGHNA and CDR2 YNFKEQ. The CDR3 length is 15 residues. CDR3 in amino acids: CASSQAGTQSYEQYF. For the CDR3, the DNA is TGTGCCAGCAGCCAAGCGGGGACCCAATCCTACGAGCAGTACTTC.

The chain recombines TRBV28 with TRBJ1-2; 7 bases fit TRBD1. CDR3 length: 15 residues. Germline loops: CDR1 MDHEN, CDR2 SYDVKM. The V and J ends lost 6 bases and 1 base, in that order; junction bases with no gene match: 8. The CDR3 here is CASRLQGRGNYGYTF. The DNA for the CDR3 is TGTGCCAGCAGGCTACAGGGGCGGGGTAACTATGGCTACACCTTC.

The chain combines TRBV23-1 with TRBJ2-5; 15 bases fit TRBD2. TRBV23-1 is an open reading frame, and its role is uncertain. Trimming at V came to 2 bases and at J to 4 bases, leaving 5 bases not matched to a gene. The CDR3 has 17 amino acids. The CDR3 nucleotides are TGCGCCAGCAGTCAACCCGGGACTAGCGGGGGGCGAGAGACCCAGTACTTC. Its protein product is CASSQPGTSGGRETQYF.

This clone was found once. The gene calls are TRBV2 and TRBJ2-7, with D perhaps matching TRBD1 (6 bases). The CDR3 is made up of 14 amino acids. Germline V gene sequence: CDR1 SNHLY, CDR2 FYNNEI. V dropped 6 bases and J dropped 1 base, with 13 bases sitting between them. The CDR3 is CASSTGTVSYEQYF. The CDR3 region has the DNA TGTGCCAGCAGCACAGGGACCGTTTCCTACGAGCAGTACTTC.

The chain is built from TRBV18 and TRBJ2-3; the D gene is possibly TRBD2 (5 bases). Germline-derived CDR1 and CDR2 are KGHSH and LQKENI. With 2 bases removed from V and 3 bases from J, the gap between germline ends came to 12 bases. The CDR3 is 15 residues long. The CDR3 loop reads CASSPKIGVTDTQYF. The CDR3 DNA reads as TGTGCCAGCTCACCAAAGATCGGGGTGACAGATACGCAGTATTTT.

V is TRBV11-1 and J is TRBJ2-7, with D tentatively TRBD2 (6 bases). Germline-derived CDR1 and CDR2 are SGHAT and FQDESV (reference sequence). The CDR3 runs to 15 residues. The V end was cut by 5 bases, the J end by 2 bases, with 16 bases between. The CDR3 reads CASSPRDLPAYEQYF. The CDR3 DNA reads as TGTGCCAGCAGCCCGAGGGACTTACCAGCCTACGAGCAGTACTTC.

The chain couples TRBV2 to TRBJ2-4; 7 nucleotides match TRBD1. Trimming took 3 bases from V and 5 from J; bases not matched to a gene: 4. This CDR3 has 14 residues. CDR1 and CDR2 from the germline V gene are SNHLY and FYNNEI. The CDR3: CASSERGRQNIQYF. The CDR3 region has the DNA TGTGCCAGCAGTGAGAGGGGGCGTCAAAACATTCAGTACTTC.

CDR3 nucleotides: TGTGCCAGCAGCGTAGCGCAGGGGGCGTCCCCTAACTATGGCTACACCTTC. As protein: CASSVAQGASPNYGYTF. The chain is built from TRBV9 and TRBJ1-2, with 8 bases matching TRBD1. From germline, CDR1 is SGDLS and CDR2 YYNGEE. Unmatched junction bases numbered 7, after V lost 0 bases and J lost 0 bases. The CDR3 is 17 residues long.

The chain has TRBV7-9 and TRBJ2-7; the D is unclear. The germline V and J ends were trimmed by 3 bases and 6 bases, with 9 bases remaining between them. CDR1 is SEHNR and CDR2 is FQNEAQ in the germline V gene (reference sequence). CDR3 length: 12 amino acids. The CDR3, as DNA: TGTGCCAGCAGCTTTTACCCTCTCGAGCAGTACTTC. Residues: CASSFYPLEQYF.

CDR3 loop: CASAGGRGETQYF. The CDR3 coding sequence is TGTGCCAGCGCAGGGGGGCGAGGGGAGACCCAGTACTTC. This rearrangement joins TRBV5-6 to TRBJ2-5; D perhaps matches TRBD1 (7 bases). The V and J ends lost 7 bases and 5 bases respectively, with 15 bases between them. The CDR3 runs to 13 residues. Germline V CDR1 and CDR2: SGHDT, YYEEEE.

The chain couples TRBV5-6 to TRBJ1-1, with a weak D call TRBD1 (5 bases). The ends were cut back, 1 base at V and 0 bases at J, with 16 bases in the middle. The CDR3 loop spans 17 amino acids. Per germline, CDR1 SGHDT and CDR2 YYEEEE. CDR3 amino acids: CASSLFVPGTMNTEAFF. In nucleotides, the CDR3 is TGTGCCAGCAGCTTGTTCGTTCCAGGGACGATGAACACTGAAGCTTTCTTT. Based on the CDR3 plus reference TRBV5-6 and TRBJ1-1, the full variable domain is DAGVTQSPTHLIKTRGQQVTLRCSPKSGHDTVSWYQQALGQGPQFIFQYYEEEERQRGNFPDRFSGHQFPNYSSELNVNALLLGDSALYLCASSLFVPGTMNTEAFFGQGTRLTVV.

The chain joins TRBV5-4 to TRBJ2-7; D is possibly TRBD1 (5 bases). This CDR3 is 15 amino acids long. CDR1 SGHNT and CDR2 YYREEE come from the germline V gene (reference sequence). Trimming stripped 0 bases from V and 0 bases from J, with 10 bases between. The CDR3 nucleotides read TGTGCCAGCAGCTTGGGAGACAGCCACTCCTACGAGCAGTACTTC. Translated: CASSLGDSHSYEQYF. The full variable domain, completed using reference TRBV5-4 and TRBJ2-7, is ETGVTQSPTHLIKTRGQQVTLRCSSQSGHNTVSWYQQALGQGPQFIFQYYREEENGRGNFPPRFSGLQFPNYSSELNVNALELDDSALYLCASSLGDSHSYEQYFGPGTRLTVT.

This chain joins TRBV29-1 and TRBJ2-5, with TRBD2 matching over 9 bases. Germline lookup yields CDR1 SQVTM and CDR2 ANQGSEA. V lost 4 bases to trimming and J lost 4 bases; unmatched junction nucleotides: 7. The CDR3 runs 14 residues. As DNA, the CDR3 is TGCAGCGTTGTGCCCCAGCGGGGGGTAGAGACCCAGTACTTC. This sequence encodes CSVVPQRGVETQYF.

The chain recombines TRBV6-4 with TRBJ2-1; D might be TRBD2 (5 bases). This CDR3 has 14 amino acids. Trimming took 2 bases from V and 8 from J, leaving 13 bases between them. The germline V gene encodes CDR1 MRHNA and CDR2 SNTAGT. The CDR3 DNA sequence: TGTGCCAGCAGTGACGGTGGTGGGAGTGATGAGCAGTTCTTC. Encoded protein: CASSDGGGSDEQFF.

CDR3 coding DNA: TGTGCCAGCAGCCTTGGACTAGCCTCGCAGTATTTT. This sequence encodes CASSLGLASQYF. The V gene is TRBV14, the J gene TRBJ2-3; 8 bases are a match to TRBD2. This CDR3 spans 12 amino acids. The germline V gene has CDR1 SGHDN and CDR2 FVKESK. The V and J ends lost 4 bases and 10 bases, in that order; junction bases with no gene match: 4.

V and J are TRBV9 and TRBJ2-7; 14 bases agree with TRBD2. V gave up 4 bases and J gave up 3 bases; unmatched junction bases: 12. The CDR3 contains 18 residues. CDR1 SGDLS and CDR2 YYNGEE come from the germline V gene. CDR3 nucleotides: TGTGCCAGCAGCCCCAAGGGTGGGGGACTAGCGGGAGTCTACGAGCAGTACTTC. As protein: CASSPKGGGLAGVYEQYF.

This clone occurred once. This rearrangement joins TRBV30 to TRBJ1-4; no reliable D call. The CDR3 has 13 residues. V was pared by 1 base and J by 10 bases, with 13 bases between. Looked up from germline, CDR1 is GTSNPN and CDR2 is SVGIG (reference sequence). This CDR3 reads CAWSGRKSVKLFF. CDR3 nucleotides: TGTGCCTGGAGTGGAAGGAAGAGCGTAAAACTGTTTTTT.

The CDR3 nucleotides are TGTGCCAGCAGCCCAAGGGGACTGGCAACTAATGAAAAACTGTTTTTT. It encodes CASSPRGLATNEKLFF. This chain uses TRBV7-9 with TRBJ1-4; possibly TRBD1 for D (5 bases). V was shortened by 5 bases and J by 0 bases, with 13 bases between the two germline ends. The germline CDR1 and CDR2 sequences are SEHNR and FQNEAQ (reference sequence). The CDR3 extends over 16 amino acids.

This chain links TRBV10-2 with TRBJ2-3, with D perhaps TRBD1 or TRBD2 (5 bases each). The V end lost 2 bases, the J end lost 2 bases, and 8 bases lay between the germline ends. The CDR3 covers 14 residues. CDR1 WSHSY and CDR2 SAAADI come from the germline V gene. The CDR3 region is CASSEGGSTDTQYF. The CDR3 DNA follows: TGCGCCAGCAGTGAGGGGGGATCCACAGATACGCAGTATTTT.